The 21 T cell receptor beta chains below come from one sample, sequenced in a study of regulatory T cells in long-lasting Graves disease (dated by TCRdb to the early 2020s). The receptor library was made with multiplex PCR. The sequencer was an Illumina HiSeq 4000. To build TCR beta libraries, CDR3 regions were amplified by Arm-PCR using iRepertoire HTBI primers. The public sequencing data were trimmed at Q25 with fastp and processed into clonotypes with MiXCR by TCRdb, which kept only in-frame beta chains. Every CDR3 protein is listed once, alongside the most common genes and DNA of its rows. For this sample the table gives 350,000 to 500,000 distinct CDR3 sequences, of which around a fifth were detected only once. Of the sample, about 13% falls within the top ten clones. Sample time point, as interpreted from the label and publication: persistent/refractory GD, antithyroid drugs over 5 years with positive TRAb. For both TCR sequencing and RNA sequencing, RNA was extracted from PBMCs using TRIzol.

Source: peripheral blood mononuclear cells (PBMCs), taken when the disease was refractory, from a patient treated with antithyroid drugs. The receptors here all came from a female donor with Graves disease.

The genes are TRBV29-1 and TRBJ1-1; the match to TRBD1 covers 10 bases. Germline trimming cut 0 bases from V and 8 bases from J; bases unmatched to any gene: 6. This CDR3 has 14 residues. The germline CDR1 and CDR2 sequences are SQVTM and ANQGSEA. The CDR3 sequence: CSVEDVRTGGEAFF. The DNA of the CDR3 is TGCAGCGTTGAAGACGTGCGGACAGGGGGAGAAGCTTTCTTT. The variable domain in full, with the rest retrieved from reference TRBV29-1 and TRBJ1-1, is SAVISQKPSRDICQRGTSLTIQCQVDSQVTMMFWYRQQPGQSLTLIATANQGSEATYESGFVIDKFPISRPNLTFSTLTVSNMSPEDSSIYLCSVEDVRTGGEAFFGQGTRLTVV.

This clonotype came up many times. The chain carries TRBV2 and TRBJ1-2, with D possibly TRBD1 on 5 matching bases. The germline gives CDR1 SNHLY, CDR2 FYNNEI. The CDR3 runs 10 residues. The CDR3, as DNA: TGTGCTTCGGGGGGGGATGGCTACACCTTC. Amino acid sequence: CASGGDGYTF.

This clonotype was seen a few times. This chain joins TRBV28 and TRBJ1-5; D is perhaps TRBD1 (5 bases). Per the germline V gene, CDR1 is MDHEN and CDR2 is SYDVKM. CDR3 length: 14 amino acids. V was cut by 6 bases and J by 11 bases, with 20 bases left in between. DNA for the CDR3: TGTGCCAGCAGCCCGGGACCCGTCGGGGGAGCCCAGCATTTT. Its translation is CASSPGPVGGAQHF. Based on the CDR3 plus reference TRBV28 and TRBJ1-5, the full variable domain is DVKVTQSSRYLVKRTGEKVFLECVQDMDHENMFWYRQDPGLGLRLIYFSYDVKMKEKGDIPEGYSVSREKKERFSLILESASTNQTSMYLCASSPGPVGGAQHFGDGTRLSIL.

This chain joins TRBV9 and TRBJ1-2, with 7 bases fitting TRBD1. J gave up 0 bases and V 4 bases, and 6 bases lay outside the gene matches. Germline V CDR1 and CDR2: SGDLS, YYNGEE. The CDR3 is 15 amino acids. CDR3 region: CASSISGGANYGYTF. The CDR3 bases are TGTGCCAGCAGCATTTCAGGGGGAGCTAACTATGGCTACACCTTC.

The chain couples TRBV19 to TRBJ2-7; tentative D call: TRBD2 (6 bases). Trimming cost V 5 bases and J 0 bases, with 14 bases left between them. Germline V gene sequence: CDR1 LNHDA, CDR2 SQIVND (reference sequence). The CDR3 has 15 residues. The CDR3 protein is CASSAPRGLSYEQYF. The CDR3 coding sequence is TGTGCCAGTAGTGCCCCCCGGGGACTCTCCTACGAGCAGTACTTC.

The chain recombines TRBV5-1 with TRBJ2-7; D is perhaps TRBD1 (6 bases). Germline loops: CDR1 SGHRS, CDR2 YFSETQ. Trimming took off 2 bases at V and 2 bases at J, with 11 bases between the two ends. The CDR3 sequence is 14 residues long. CDR3 loop: CASSFQGMTYEQYF. The CDR3 coding sequence is TGCGCCAGCAGCTTCCAGGGGATGACCTACGAGCAGTACTTC.

This clonotype was counted many times. The V call is TRBV2, the J call TRBJ2-7; no clear D. CDR1 SNHLY and CDR2 FYNNEI come from the germline V gene. The CDR3 runs 13 residues. V was pared by 4 bases and J by 3 bases, with 10 bases between. The CDR3 loop is CASSGYKFYEQYF. In DNA, the CDR3 is TGTGCCAGCAGTGGATACAAGTTCTACGAGCAGTACTTC.

The rearrangement uses TRBV18 and TRBJ2-7, with 9 bases fitting TRBD2. V dropped 3 bases and J dropped 2; count of bases not matched to a gene: 8. Germline values: CDR1 KGHSH, CDR2 LQKENI. This CDR3 region has 16 residues. The DNA for the CDR3 is TGTGCCAGCTCACCTGTGCCTAGCGGGACGCCCTACGAGCAGTACTTC. Translated, it gives CASSPVPSGTPYEQYF.

The chain carries TRBV29-1 and TRBJ2-6; D is unresolved. Trimming removed 7 bases at V and 0 bases at J, with 7 bases between. Germline CDR1 reads SQVTM; CDR2 reads ANQGSEA. The CDR3 has 13 amino acids. This chain's CDR3 is CSAMLSGANVLTF. In DNA form, the CDR3 reads TGCAGCGCCATGCTCTCTGGGGCCAACGTCCTGACTTTC.

This clonotype was detected ten times or more. This rearrangement joins TRBV27 to TRBJ1-5, with 7 nucleotides matching TRBD1. V lost 7 bases, J lost 1 base, and 4 bases stayed unmatched. Germline V gene lookup returns CDR1 MNHEY and CDR2 SMNVEV (reference sequence). This CDR3 has 14 residues. The CDR3 is CASKTGQSNQPQHF. The CDR3 DNA follows: TGTGCCAGCAAAACGGGACAGAGCAATCAGCCCCAGCATTTT.

This clonotype was detected many times. The genes are TRBV15 and TRBJ2-2; D is possibly TRBD2 (6 bases). The CDR3 contains 17 residues. V was clipped by 1 base and J by 3 bases, with 15 bases between them. In germline, CDR1 is LNHNV, CDR2 YYDKDF (reference sequence). The CDR3 DNA reads TGTGCCACCAGCAGAGGGTCTTGGGACTCCGACACCGGGGAGCTGTTTTTT. Translation: CATSRGSWDSDTGELFF.

The table lists this clonotype with many counts. The rearrangement joins TRBV2 to TRBJ2-2, with 7 bases that match TRBD2. Trimming took 2 bases from V and 0 from J; bases not matched to a gene: 3. The CDR3 runs 16 residues. Germline assignment: CDR1 SNHLY and CDR2 FYNNEI. The CDR3 loop reads CASSEWGGPNTGELFF. CDR3 bases: TGTGCCAGCAGTGAATGGGGGGGACCGAACACCGGGGAGCTGTTTTTT.

This clonotype was counted ten times or more. This chain connects TRBV27 to TRBJ2-7; 9 bases are shared with TRBD2. This CDR3 region has 15 residues. Germline CDR1 MNHEY, CDR2 SMNVEV (reference sequence). V shed 5 bases, J shed 7 bases, and the junction held 12 bases outside the gene matches. CDR3 in DNA: TGTGCCAGCAGTCCCCCCGGAGCGGGAGGAAGGGAGCAGTACTTC. Its translation: CASSPPGAGGREQYF.

This clonotype was picked up a small number of times. This chain connects TRBV20-1 to TRBJ1-3; D call uncertain. Trimming shortened V by 0 bases and J by 4 bases, and 4 bases separated the two germline ends. The CDR3 contains 12 residues. In germline, CDR1 is DFQATT, CDR2 SNEGSKA (reference sequence). The CDR3 coding sequence is TGCAGTGCTAGAGATCTGGGAAACACCATATATTTT. Protein: CSARDLGNTIYF.

This clonotype was counted ten times or more. V is TRBV2 and J is TRBJ2-7; no firm D call. Germline V gene lookup returns CDR1 SNHLY and CDR2 FYNNEI. The CDR3 has 13 residues. V gave up 3 bases and J gave up 0 bases, with 6 bases separating them. CDR3 in amino acids: CASSDPYSYEQYF. Written as DNA, the CDR3 is TGTGCCAGCAGTGATCCCTACTCCTACGAGCAGTACTTC. The complete variable domain, with remaining parts taken from reference TRBV2 and TRBJ2-7, reads EPEVTQTPSHQVTQMGQEVILRCVPISNHLYFYWYRQILGQKVEFLVSFYNNEISEKSEIFDDQFSVERPDGSNFTLKIRSTKLEDSAMYFCASSDPYSYEQYFGPGTRLTVT.

With respect to this clonotype: A much more abundant neighbour one base away suggests this may be a read error. Because the CDR3 is missing its conserved closing phenylalanine or tryptophan, this is likely a read error. This chain links TRBV12-3 or TRBV12-4 with TRBJ1-1, with TRBD1 as a possible D gene (5 bases). Trimming took 5 bases from V and 3 from J, leaving 10 bases between them. The CDR3 has 13 amino acids. The chain's CDR3 is CASSPTDYTEAFL. The CDR3 bases are TGTGCCAGCAGTCCGACAGACTACACTGAAGCTTTCCTT.

This clonotype has only a few counts. V usage is TRBV12-3 or TRBV12-4 and J usage is TRBJ1-5, with a possible D match to TRBD1 (6 bases). The length of the CDR3 is 15 residues. V was clipped by 6 bases and J by 0 bases, with 12 bases between them. Here the CDR3 reads CASRVQGYSNQPQHF. Here the CDR3 DNA reads TGTGCCAGCAGAGTACAGGGATATAGCAATCAGCCCCAGCATTTT.

The DNA for the CDR3 is TGTGCCACCAGTGATTACCACCCGGACAGGGAAGAGACCCAGTACTTC. It codes for CATSDYHPDREETQYF. The V and J genes are TRBV24-1 and TRBJ2-5, with 8 positions matching TRBD1. V lost 2 bases, J lost 3 bases, and 7 bases stayed unmatched. In germline, CDR1 is KGHDR, CDR2 SFDVKD. This CDR3 contains 16 residues.

This clonotype has ten or more counts. This chain uses TRBV28 with TRBJ2-7, with D uncertain. The V end was cut by 6 bases, the J end by 2 bases, with 14 bases between. Germline V lookup: CDR1 MDHEN, CDR2 SYDVKM. CDR3 length: 14 residues. The CDR3 DNA reads TGTGCCAGCAGCCCGAACAAACCCCCCTACGAGCAGTACTTC. Amino acid sequence: CASSPNKPPYEQYF.

In its sample, this clonotype was seen a few times. CDR3 bases: TGTGCCTGGAGTGCCACAGGGGATCGTTCACCCCTCCACTTT. Encoded protein: CAWSATGDRSPLHF. This chain joins TRBV30 and TRBJ1-6; 7 bases are shared with TRBD1. V trimming: 1 base; J trimming: 9 bases; junction bases outside the gene matches: 6. The CDR3 is made up of 14 amino acids. The germline gives CDR1 GTSNPN, CDR2 SVGIG (reference sequence). Full variable domain (remainder filled in from reference TRBV30 and TRBJ1-6): SQTIHQWPATLVQPVGSPLSLECTVEGTSNPNLYWYRQAAGRGLQLLFYSVGIGQISSEVPQNLSASRPQDRQFILSSKKLLLSDSGFYLCAWSATGDRSPLHFGNGTRLTVT.

This clonotype was detected many times. This chain uses TRBV2 with TRBJ2-7, with 8 bases lining up with TRBD2. CDR1 SNHLY and CDR2 FYNNEI come from the germline V gene. Losses at the gene ends were 0 bases for V and 5 bases for J; bases not matched to a gene: 9. The CDR3 runs to 16 residues. CDR3 nucleotide sequence: TGTGCCAGCAGTGAAGCGGCAAGCGGGAGCGGACACGAGCAGTACTTC. As protein: CASSEAASGSGHEQYF. Supplemented by reference TRBV2 and TRBJ2-7, the full variable domain reads EPEVTQTPSHQVTQMGQEVILRCVPISNHLYFYWYRQILGQKVEFLVSFYNNEISEKSEIFDDQFSVERPDGSNFTLKIRSTKLEDSAMYFCASSEAASGSGHEQYFGPGTRLTVT.